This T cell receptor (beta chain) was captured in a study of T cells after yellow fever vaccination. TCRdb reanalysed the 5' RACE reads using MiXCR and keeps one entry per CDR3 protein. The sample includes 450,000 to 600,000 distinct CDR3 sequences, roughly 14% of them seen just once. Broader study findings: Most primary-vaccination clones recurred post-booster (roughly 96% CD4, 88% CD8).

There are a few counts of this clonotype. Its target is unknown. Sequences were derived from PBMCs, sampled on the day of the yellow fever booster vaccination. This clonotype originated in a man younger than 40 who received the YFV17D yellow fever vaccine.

The CDR3 protein is CSARRLASGRMRFGETQYF. The CDR3 DNA follows: TGCAGTGCTAGAAGACTGGCTAGCGGGAGGATGAGGTTCGGAGAGACCCAGTACTTC. J is TRBJ2-5 and V is TRBV20-1; 11 bases match TRBD2. The CDR3 loop spans 19 amino acids. Trimming removed 2 bases from V and 4 bases from J; junction bases left unmatched: 18. The V gene's germline CDR1 is DFQATT and CDR2 SNEGSKA (reference sequence).